These 25 T cell receptor beta chains originate from one sample sequenced in a study of early T cells in non-severe SARS-CoV-2 infection. TCRdb used MiXCR to reprocess the 5' RACE reads, holding one entry per CDR3 protein. The repertoire consists of about 33,000 distinct CDR3 sequences, with more than 5% occurring once and the leading ten covering over 12%. Sequencing used whole blood. Every receptor here comes from an adult who was a healthcare worker with PCR-confirmed SARS-CoV-2 infection or an uninfected control (not recorded which).

This chain uses TRBV6-6 with TRBJ1-5; D uncertain. Germline V gene data show CDR1 as MNHNY and CDR2 as SVGAGI (reference sequence). Deletions cut 7 bases from V and 4 bases from J, with 11 bases between. CDR3 length: 13 residues. As DNA, the CDR3 is TGTGCCAGCAATTCGGGGTGGAATCAGCCCCAGCATTTT. Protein: CASNSGWNQPQHF.

V usage is TRBV19 and J usage is TRBJ1-3; D might be TRBD1 (6 bases). Trimming left V 4 bases short and J 4 bases short, with 11 bases between. This CDR3 is built from 14 residues. Germline V gene lookup returns CDR1 LNHDA and CDR2 SQIVND (reference sequence). For the CDR3, the DNA is TGTGCCAGTAGTACCGGGGGCCGCGGAAACACCATATATTTT. Translating gives CASSTGGRGNTIYF.

This clonotype showed up many times. This chain connects TRBV15 to TRBJ1-5; 12 nucleotides agree with TRBD1. Germline values: CDR1 LNHNV, CDR2 YYDKDF (reference sequence). Unmatched junction bases numbered 7, after V lost 3 bases and J lost 4 bases. This CDR3 comprises 17 residues. The CDR3 spells CATSSVGDRGRNQPQHF. The CDR3 bases are TGTGCCACCAGCAGCGTGGGGGACAGGGGGCGAAATCAGCCCCAGCATTTT.

This clonotype was counted only a few times. The CDR3 DNA reads TGTGCCAGCAGCGTAGTAGGGACTAGGACAGATACGCAGTATTTT. Translation gives CASSVVGTRTDTQYF. This rearrangement joins TRBV9 to TRBJ2-3; 8 bases match TRBD2. In germline, CDR1 is SGDLS, CDR2 YYNGEE. V lost 0 bases and J lost 3; bases outside the gene matches: 3. The CDR3 runs to 15 residues.

The gene calls are TRBV4-1 and TRBJ2-3; no reliable D call. V lost 5 bases and J lost 3, with 15 bases in between. Germline lookup yields CDR1 MGHRA and CDR2 YSYEKL. This CDR3 contains 15 residues. In nucleotides, the CDR3 is TGCGCCAGCAGCGCTCACCCAACCGGAACAGATACGCAGTATTTT. It specifies CASSAHPTGTDTQYF.

This clonotype was counted ten times or more. The chain couples TRBV11-2 to TRBJ2-2; D gene unclear. V lost 1 base, J lost 2 bases, and 11 bases lay in between. In germline, CDR1 is SGHAT, CDR2 FQNNGV. CDR3 length: 16 amino acids. CDR3 loop: CASSLGLTENTGELFF. DNA of the CDR3: TGTGCCAGCAGCTTAGGACTGACCGAAAACACCGGGGAGCTGTTTTTT.

This clonotype was seen repeatedly, ten times or more. The J gene is TRBJ2-5, the V gene TRBV7-6, with 8 bases fitting TRBD1. V was pared by 5 bases and J by 1 base, with 6 bases of the junction left unmatched. This CDR3 comprises 15 residues. Germline V gene data show CDR1 as SGHVS and CDR2 as FNYEAQ. The CDR3 protein is CASSAGTGRQETQYF. CDR3 DNA sequence: TGTGCCAGCAGCGCAGGGACAGGACGCCAAGAGACCCAGTACTTC.

Notes on this clonotype: One end of the junction does not line up with germline, which may come from a read error. The chain has TRBV7-6 and TRBJ1-3; D unresolved. CDR3 length equals 14 residues. Per the germline V gene, CDR1 is SGHVS and CDR2 is FNYEAQ. This CDR3 reads CASSLGVSENTIYF. In DNA, the CDR3 is TGTGCCAGCAGCTTAGGAGTCTCTGAAAACACCATATATTTT. Together with reference TRBV7-6 and TRBJ1-3, the CDR3 gives the full variable domain: GAGVSQSPRYKVTKRGQDVALRCDPISGHVSLYWYRQALGQGPEFLTYFNYEAQQDKSGLPNDRFSAERPEGSISTLTIQRTEQRDSAMYRCASSLGVSENTIYFGEGSWLTVV.

This clonotype was detected ten times or more. The chain carries TRBV20-1 and TRBJ2-2; TRBD1 matches at 8 bases. The CDR3 totals 15 residues. CDR1 and CDR2 (germline): DFQATT, SNEGSKA (reference sequence). The trim removed 4 bases at V and 7 bases at J, leaving 11 bases unmatched. This CDR3 reads CSAKPGTGLFGELFF. CDR3 nucleotide sequence: TGCAGTGCTAAACCCGGGACAGGACTCTTCGGGGAGCTGTTTTTT.

This clonotype occurred many times. The genes are TRBV12-3 or TRBV12-4 and TRBJ1-6; 7 nucleotides line up with TRBD1. The length of the CDR3 is 14 residues. The V and J ends lost 5 bases and 5 bases, in that order; junction bases with no gene match: 3. The CDR3 DNA reads TGTGCCAGCAGTCACCAGGGGGATAATTCACCCCTCCACTTT. Amino acids: CASSHQGDNSPLHF.

This clonotype was counted at least ten times. The gene calls are TRBV6-2 or TRBV6-3 and TRBJ2-1; perhaps TRBD2 as D (6 bases). Germline CDR1 reads MNHEY; CDR2 reads SVGEGT. This CDR3 comprises 14 residues. The V gene lost 5 bases and the J gene lost 6 bases, with 14 bases spanning the gap. The CDR3 DNA reads TGTGCCAGCAGTCCCCCGCAGGAGGGCAATGAGCAGTTCTTC. It codes for CASSPPQEGNEQFF.

This clonotype has a count of ten or more. V gene TRBV7-2 combines with J gene TRBJ1-3, with TRBD1 as a possible D gene (5 bases). CDR1 SGHTA and CDR2 FQGNSA come from the germline V gene. Trimming pared 5 bases from V and 2 bases from J, leaving 7 bases between. This CDR3 contains 13 residues. Written as DNA, the CDR3 is TGTGCCAGCAGCAGGGGTGCTGGAAACACCATATATTTT. It encodes CASSRGAGNTIYF.

The table lists this clonotype with many counts. V gene TRBV11-2 combines with J gene TRBJ2-1, with 16 bases lining up with TRBD2. The CDR3 consists of 17 residues. Germline V gene lookup returns CDR1 SGHAT and CDR2 FQNNGV. V shed 5 bases and J 2 bases; nucleotides not matched to a gene: 3. The CDR3 DNA reads TGTGCCAGCAGCGTGGGACTAGCGGGGGGGCCCTACAATGAGCAGTTCTTC. Protein sequence: CASSVGLAGGPYNEQFF. The entire variable domain, with the rest obtained from reference TRBV11-2 and TRBJ2-1, is as follows: EAGVAQSPRYKIIEKRQSVAFWCNPISGHATLYWYQQILGQGPKLLIQFQNNGVVDDSQLPKDRFSAERLKGVDSTLKIQPAKLEDSAVYLCASSVGLAGGPYNEQFFGPGTRLTVL.

This clonotype was detected many times. The chain combines TRBV6-1 with TRBJ1-6; 10 nucleotides match TRBD1. The V gene's germline CDR1 is MNHNS and CDR2 SASEGT. The V gene end was trimmed by 7 bases and the J gene end by 8 bases; junction bases not matched to a gene: 5. This CDR3 comprises 14 residues. The CDR3 DNA follows: TGTGCCAGCAACTCCGGGACAGGGGATTCACCCCTCCACTTT. It codes for CASNSGTGDSPLHF.

This clonotype was found many times. The CDR3 reads CASSLAPGTYEQYF. CDR3 in DNA: TGTGCCAGCAGCTTAGCGCCAGGGACATACGAGCAGTACTTC. This chain links TRBV7-6 with TRBJ2-7, with D perhaps TRBD1 (6 bases). The V end was cut by 0 bases, the J end by 4 bases, with 10 bases between. CDR3 length: 14 amino acids. Germline CDR1 reads SGHVS; CDR2 reads FNYEAQ. The full variable domain, its missing parts supplied by reference TRBV7-6 and TRBJ2-7, is GAGVSQSPRYKVTKRGQDVALRCDPISGHVSLYWYRQALGQGPEFLTYFNYEAQQDKSGLPNDRFSAERPEGSISTLTIQRTEQRDSAMYRCASSLAPGTYEQYFGPGTRLTVT.

This clonotype was observed at least ten times. This chain uses TRBV20-1 with TRBJ1-1; the D gene is possibly TRBD1 (5 bases). Germline assignment: CDR1 DFQATT and CDR2 SNEGSKA (reference sequence). The CDR3 is 12 amino acids. Trimming took off 3 bases at V and 2 bases at J, with 7 bases between the two ends. The CDR3 sequence: CSARGPNTEAFF. The CDR3 DNA sequence: TGCAGTGCTAGGGGACCTAACACTGAAGCTTTCTTT.

This clonotype is medium-sized within its sample. This chain connects TRBV4-2 to TRBJ2-1; 7 nucleotides agree with TRBD2. Germline V gene lookup returns CDR1 LGHNA and CDR2 YNFKEQ. The ends lost 0 bases at V and 0 bases at J; junction bases unmatched: 2. This CDR3 is built from 16 residues. As DNA, the CDR3 is TGTGCCAGCAGCCAAGACGGGGGGAGCTCCTACAATGAGCAGTTCTTC. Its translation: CASSQDGGSSYNEQFF.

This clonotype was observed at least ten times. The chain couples TRBV6-1 to TRBJ1-5; TRBD1 aligns across 7 bases. Germline V lookup: CDR1 MNHNS, CDR2 SASEGT. Unmatched junction bases numbered 8, after V lost 6 bases and J lost 0 bases. The CDR3 extends over 16 amino acids. DNA of the CDR3: TGTGCCAGCAGGGTACCTACAGGGGATAGCAATCAGCCCCAGCATTTT. Amino acids: CASRVPTGDSNQPQHF.

This clonotype has a count of ten or more. J is TRBJ1-2 and V is TRBV28; D is uncertain. The CDR3 is made up of 12 amino acids. Germline-derived CDR1 and CDR2 are MDHEN and SYDVKM. V gave up 4 bases and J gave up 4 bases, with 7 bases separating them. CDR3 sequence reads: CASSSLGYGYTF. The CDR3 DNA is TGTGCCAGCAGTTCTCTAGGCTATGGCTACACCTTC.

This clonotype has at least ten counts. The CDR3 here is CSVETTGTGNTEAFF. CDR3 in DNA: TGCAGCGTTGAAACAACCGGGACAGGGAACACTGAAGCTTTCTTT. V usage is TRBV29-1 and J usage is TRBJ1-1; 8 bases are shared with TRBD1. This CDR3 comprises 15 residues. Looked up from germline, CDR1 is SQVTM and CDR2 is ANQGSEA. The J segment lost 1 base and the V segment lost 2 bases, leaving 6 bases of the junction unmatched. Complete variable domain (other parts from reference TRBV29-1 and TRBJ1-1): SAVISQKPSRDICQRGTSLTIQCQVDSQVTMMFWYRQQPGQSLTLIATANQGSEATYESGFVIDKFPISRPNLTFSTLTVSNMSPEDSSIYLCSVETTGTGNTEAFFGQGTRLTVV.

This clonotype was seen at least ten times. The chain links TRBV20-1 to TRBJ1-2; D gene unclear. This CDR3 has 12 amino acids. Trimming left V 2 bases short and J 2 bases short, with 6 bases between. Germline assignment: CDR1 DFQATT and CDR2 SNEGSKA (reference sequence). The CDR3 here is CSARRENYGYTF. CDR3 coding DNA: TGCAGTGCTAGAAGGGAGAACTATGGCTACACCTTC.

As concerns this clonotype: A much larger clone lies one base from this, so it may be a read error. The chain employs TRBV7-9 and TRBJ2-1, with TRBD1 identical over 9 bases. The CDR3 loop spans 16 amino acids. J was trimmed by 5 bases and V by 7 bases; bases with no gene match: 12. Germline V gives CDR1 SEHNR, CDR2 FQNEAQ (reference sequence). The CDR3 nucleotides read TGTGCCAGCAACCGGATATGGACAGGGGACAACAATGAGCAGTTCTTC. Its protein is CASNRIWTGDNNEQFF.

This clonotype has only a few counts. The J gene is TRBJ2-2, the V gene TRBV6-5, with 9 nucleotides matching TRBD1. The length of the CDR3 is 15 residues. V gave up 7 bases and J gave up 6 bases; unmatched junction bases: 9. Per the germline V gene, CDR1 is MNHEY and CDR2 is SVGAGI. The CDR3 nucleotides read TGTGCCAGCACCCTAGGGACAGGGAAATCCGGGGAGCTGTTTTTT. Amino acid sequence: CASTLGTGKSGELFF.

This clonotype was found many times. This chain uses TRBV6-4 with TRBJ1-1; tentatively, D is TRBD1 (5 bases). Trimming removed 2 bases at V and 6 bases at J, with 7 bases between. The germline gives CDR1 MRHNA, CDR2 SNTAGT. The CDR3 has 12 amino acids. Here the CDR3 reads CASSDRGAEAFF. The DNA of the CDR3 is TGTGCCAGCAGTGACCGGGGGGCTGAAGCTTTCTTT.

This clonotype showed up many times. The chain recombines TRBV7-9 with TRBJ2-3; D might be TRBD2 (5 bases). This CDR3 spans 14 amino acids. The V gene's germline CDR1 is SEHNR and CDR2 FQNEAQ (reference sequence). V was trimmed by 1 base and J by 3 bases, leaving 8 bases between them. CDR3 DNA sequence: TGTGCCAGCAGCTTAGTTGCGGGTACAGATACGCAGTATTTT. Protein product: CASSLVAGTDTQYF.